This is a list of T cell receptor beta chains from one sample in a study of cytomegalovirus exposure and HLA in healthy donors. Data came from immunoSEQ multiplex PCR; TCRdb stores just in-frame clones and leaves some out. The profile covers some 150,000 clones, with approximately 93% appearing a single time and 0.69% taken by the ten largest. Sequenced sample: PBMCs. These receptors all stem from a man younger than 35 in good health and CMV-seronegative. The CDR3 runs from the conserved cysteine through the conserved F or W. D genes are given only for firm matches. Rows may omit the clone size; those that give it use once, few, many or a size class.

.	.	TRBV30	TRBJ2-1	TGTGCCTGGAGTGGAGGGAGGCAGGGAGCTCTCTACAATGAGCAGTTCTTC	CAWSGGRQGALYNEQFF
.	.	TRBV4-3	TRBJ1-2	TGCGCCAGCAGCCAAGATATGGAGTATGGCTACACCTTC	CASSQDMEYGYTF
once	.	TRBV7-7	TRBJ2-2	TGTGCCAGCAGCTTAGGGCAGAACACCGGGGAGCTGTTTTTT	CASSLGQNTGELFF
.	.	TRBV5-4	TRBJ1-1	TGTGCCAGCAGCTTGTTCCAGTTACAGAACATTGAAGCTTTCTTT	CASSLFQLQNIEAFF
.	TRBD1	TRBV7-6	TRBJ2-2	TGTGCCAGCAGCTTAGTTAGGACAGGGGCGAACACCGGGGAGCTGTTTTTT	CASSLVRTGANTGELFF
once	.	TRBV18	TRBJ1-2	TGTGCCAGCTCAACGACAGGTGCCGCTAACTATGGCTACACCTTC	CASSTTGAANYGYTF
.	TRBD2	TRBV9	TRBJ2-3	TGTGCCAGCAGCTTCCGGCCCGGACTAGCGGGGACAGATACGCAGTATTTT	CASSFRPGLAGTDTQYF
.	.	TRBV21-1	TRBJ1-5	TGTGCCAGCAGCAAACCCGGACAGGGGGCTCTAAGCAATCAGCCCCAGCATTTT	CASSKPGQGALSNQPQHF
.	.	TRBV5-1	TRBJ2-1	TGCGCCAGCTATCAGGGTATGAATGAGCAGTTCTTC	CASYQGMNEQFF
.	.	TRBV27	TRBJ2-2	TGTGCCAGCAGTCCGCGGACTTACGGGGAGCTGTTTTTT	CASSPRTYGELFF
.	TRBD2	TRBV7-2	TRBJ2-3	TGTGCCAGCAGCGGACGACTAGCGGAAAGCACAGATACGCAGTATTTT	CASSGRLAESTDTQYF
.	TRBD1	TRBV5-1	TRBJ1-2	TGCGCCAGCAGCTTGTATGGGACAGATGGCTACACCTTC	CASSLYGTDGYTF
.	TRBD2	TRBV13	TRBJ2-1	TGTGCCAGCAGCTTATTCCGGCGGGAGGGCCTTTCGTTGTTCTTC	CASSLFRREGLSLFF